This TCR beta chain was sequenced during a study of T cells in Graves' hyperthyroidism and ophthalmopathy. This clonotype was counted many times. J gave up 3 bases and V 5 bases, and 10 bases lay outside the gene matches. The germline gives CDR1 SGHTA, CDR2 FQGNSA. The CDR3 totals 16 residues. TCR beta CDR3 sequences were amplified from RNA transcripts. The primer set for the first-round RT-PCR of the TCR CDR3 was HTBI. A single record per CDR3 protein comes from TCRdb applying MiXCR to the multiplex PCR reads. This sample has some 360,000 distinct CDR3 sequences, with 15% to 20% found just once. The chain couples TRBV7-2 to TRBJ2-7; 10 nucleotides align to TRBD2. The receptor's source is a woman aged 40 to 55 with Graves' ophthalmopathy. The sample comprised blood. The CDR3 coding sequence is TGTGCCAGCAGCATTAGCGCTAGCGGGAGACTCTACGAGCAGTACTTC. Translating it yields CASSISASGRLYEQYF.